This is a list of T cell receptor beta chains from one sample in a study of T cells in tumors after PD-1 blockade. Produced via immunoSEQ multiplex PCR; TCRdb's table is partial and in-frame only. The sample lists approximately 15,000 clones, roughly four fifths occurring once. This sample comprised PBMCs, obtained after anti-PD-1 treatment. These receptors all come from a human donor with basal cell carcinoma. The CDR3 runs from the conserved cysteine through the conserved F or W.

TRBV30	CAWSVGGSSNQPQHF
TRBV2	CASIKTDSGREKLFF
TRBV29-1	CSSREPDTQYF
TRBV5-6	CASSPVGMETQYF
TRBV3-1/TRBV3-2	CASSQPNQETQYF
TRBV6-5	CASSLTGPLYNEQFF
TRBV28	CASSLSRDRISYEQYF
TRBV5-4	CASSRQTSRGETQYF
TRBV5-4	CASSGQGEDSPLHF
TRBV27	CASSLTRGPSRGELFF
TRBV18	CASSRAGGTTDTQYF
TRBV6-5	CASSSPADRRDEQYF
TRBV18	CASSSQTGTVYGYTF
TRBV25-1	CASSGGTGVNQPQHF
TRBV7-9	CASSLESRRSTDTQYF
TRBV18	CASSHGQPREYEQYF
TRBV6-5	CASKLRDRVYEQYF
TRBV19	CASSRNSNTGELFF
TRBV4-2	CASSQEVRSGNTIYF
TRBV12-3/TRBV12-4	CASRLRGGTEAFF
TRBV5-4	CASSQDRGAYNEQFF
TRBV10-3	CAISDPGAMTEAFF
TRBV3-1/TRBV3-2	CASRRTGGSSYNSPLHF
TRBV5-7	CASSPSGHNSPLHF
TRBV14	CASSHGTAYEQYF
TRBV19	CASSGGVGGHLYGYTF
TRBV19	CASSIASPQPQHF
TRBV30	CAYQTGGYEQYF
TRBV20-1	CSAILGTEAFF
TRBV7-2	CASSYGGLAGPPGEQFF
TRBV5-4	CASSLYRGQGTGELFF
TRBV12-3/TRBV12-4	CASSHGSNVAQYF
TRBV6-5	CASSPSGANTGELFF
TRBV29-1	CSGERQGVSGYTF
TRBV19	CASSIRGRGVDQPQHF
TRBV5-1	CASSFRAEETQYF
TRBV27	CASSPGQGTYNEQFF
TRBV4-1	CASMGLAGAGELFF
TRBV2	CASSKGLAGGFSYNEQFF
TRBV5-5	CASSAVGAGYTEAFF
TRBV19	CASSMGGARTEAFF
TRBV30	CAWSDPTLSGANVLTF
TRBV2	CASRGQGNQPQHF
TRBV27	CASSLLVSGGVYGPNTEAFF
TRBV6-5	CASSYSRQAYEQYF
TRBV19	CASSIGLGGAGTGELFF
TRBV15	CATSREVGAGGYNEQFF
TRBV3-1/TRBV3-2	CASSQGGTGLQPQHF
TRBV27	CASSPSMTGVFGDTQYF
TRBV12-5	CASGLGSLAGADTQYF
TRBV19	CASSIVGGSGELFF
TRBV9	CASSDYSDSGSSDTQYF
TRBV2	CASRPTGGHQPQHF
TRBV5-5	CASSLDTEAFF
TRBV30	CAWSAGQYNEQFF
TRBV18	CASSPPGQGATEAFF
TRBV27	CASSFGIQNNEQFF